This T cell receptor (beta chain) originates from a study of identical twins. Study-wide findings and caveats: Twins' excess sharing was less marked for out-of-frame beta sequences.

This clonotype turned up a few times. The antigen is undetermined. The cDNA had a unique molecular identifier and a template-switch universal primer site. TCRdb reprocessed the 5' RACE reads via MiXCR and lists one record per CDR3 protein. This table has 450,000 to 650,000 distinct CDR3 sequences, more than 9% appearing once. The CDR3 is 14 residues long. Losses at the gene ends were 6 bases for V and 4 bases for J; bases not matched to a gene: 8. These data also featured in a second study, about yellow fever vaccine responses in identical twins.

The receptor was isolated from a young woman in good health. What was sequenced was PBMCs. The chain has TRBV12-3 or TRBV12-4 and TRBJ2-7, with 8 bases fitting TRBD2. CDR3 region: CASSPIGRGYEQYF. The CDR3 DNA sequence: TGTGCCAGCAGCCCCATCGGGAGGGGGTACGAGCAGTACTTC.